The rows below give T cell receptor beta chains drawn from one sample of a study of T cell changes during pregnancy in multiple sclerosis. The repertoire was sequenced with immunoSEQ multiplex PCR; TCRdb's copy has only in-frame clones and lacks some. The sample holds tens of thousands of clones, over 85% seen once. The sequences come from CD4+ T cells from peripheral blood mononuclear cells, collected before pregnancy. The receptors derive from a female donor with multiple sclerosis, enrolled in a pregnancy study. Both conserved end residues are part of each CDR3.

TRBV9 CASSVALGTSGRSDTQYF
TRBV5-1 CASSLRGGPGTQYF
TRBV6-1 CASSEVDRGLQPQHF
TRBV2 CASITDSLFFGYTF
TRBV11-3 CASSSGDPGNTIYF
TRBV2 CASSEPGDNQPQHF
TRBV30 CAWSGGGSDPGELFF
TRBV5-8 CASSLPGGRNQPQHF
TRBV28 CASRGGGSSYEQYF
TRBV18 CASSPAGDRDTEAFF
TRBV25-1 CASSGAIDHQYF
TRBV28 CASSLDPLLWSSYNEQFF
TRBV5-1 CASRGSYNEQFF
TRBV27 CASSTLAGRSNEQYF
TRBV30 CAWIGQTTNEKLFF
TRBV6-6 CASSNFVGRRGETQYF
TRBV11-3 CASSVGLAGGNNEQFF
TRBV7-8 CASSLDMIAVEQFF
TRBV19 CASKGQGAMGNQPQHF
TRBV5-1 CASRQTIMNTEAFF
TRBV4-1 CASSPDDTGSNTIYF
TRBV29-1 CSVTSQGQETQYF
TRBV28 CASSTRTGGGGNTIYF
TRBV9 CASSVVRDTEAFF
TRBV27 CASSLRTGGDGEQFF
TRBV29-1 CSVAGNGGYTF
TRBV5-5 CASSLNPTSSYNEQFF
TRBV21-1 CASSKDSQNTEAFF
TRBV18 CASSPLEGNIQYF
TRBV9 CASSVDPRPTTGGYYEQYF
TRBV2 CASSPRDTSNEQFF
TRBV19 CASSFNTKTWGYTF
TRBV28 CASSSMLSATFYYEQYF
TRBV28 CASSSWTGGQGHGNTIYF
TRBV5-4 CASSPRGGRGDTEAFF
TRBV30 CAWSPSDYGYTF
TRBV19 CASSGAYPSTDTQYF
TRBV7-3 CASSGGQGGSTGANVLTF
TRBV23-1 CASSQSGQGRINQPQHF
TRBV5-4 CASSYITGGVSTKMNTEAFF
TRBV7-9 CASTPGQGGAGANVLTF
TRBV29-1 CSVGLAGETQYF
TRBV5-4 CASSSGFQETQYF
TRBV21-1 CASSKEETGVSTEAFF
TRBV6-1 CASIAAGGTDTQYF
TRBV30 CAWSAAGLQETQYF
TRBV30 CAWSVNRDYGYTF
TRBV6-6 CASSYGQGGTEAFF
TRBV15 CATSRLTLLRELFF